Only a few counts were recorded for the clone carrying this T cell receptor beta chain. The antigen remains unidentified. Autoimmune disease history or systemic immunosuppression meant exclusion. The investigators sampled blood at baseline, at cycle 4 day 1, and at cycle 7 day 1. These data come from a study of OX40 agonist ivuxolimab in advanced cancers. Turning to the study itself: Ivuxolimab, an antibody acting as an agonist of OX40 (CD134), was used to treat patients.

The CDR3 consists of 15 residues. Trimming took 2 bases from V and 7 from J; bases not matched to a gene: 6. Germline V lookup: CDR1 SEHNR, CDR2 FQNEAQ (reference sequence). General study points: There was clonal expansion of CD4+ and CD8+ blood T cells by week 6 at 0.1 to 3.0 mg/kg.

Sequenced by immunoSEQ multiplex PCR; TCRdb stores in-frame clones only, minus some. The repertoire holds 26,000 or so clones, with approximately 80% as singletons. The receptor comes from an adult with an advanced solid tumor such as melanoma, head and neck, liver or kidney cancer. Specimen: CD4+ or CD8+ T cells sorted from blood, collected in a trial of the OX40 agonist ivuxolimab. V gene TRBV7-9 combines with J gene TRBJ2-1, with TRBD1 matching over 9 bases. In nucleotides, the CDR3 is TGTGCCAGCAGCTTAAGGGGGACAGGGTATAATGAGCAGTTCTTC. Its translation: CASSLRGTGYNEQFF.